Each of the 31 T cell receptor beta chains below was sequenced from the same sample in a study of T cell responses to AZD1222 COVID-19 vaccine. TCRdb's copy holds only in-frame clones and misses some; the assay was immunoSEQ multiplex PCR. The sample table includes over 130,000 clones. Sequenced input: peripheral blood. All receptors come from an adult in good health.

The chain couples TRBV9 to TRBJ1-4, with D perhaps TRBD1 (5 bases). Trimming cost V 6 bases and J 3 bases, with 15 bases left between them. Germline CDR1 is SGDLS and CDR2 is YYNGEE. This CDR3 region has 15 residues. The CDR3 region is CASTPFDRPNEKLFF. CDR3 DNA sequence: TGTGCCAGCACCCCCTTCGACAGACCTAATGAAAAACTGTTTTTT.

This chain uses TRBV3-1 (or the pseudogene TRBV3-2) with TRBJ2-7; 9 bases agree with TRBD2. The V segment lost 3 bases and the J segment 4 bases; nucleotides outside the gene matches: 16. Germline CDR1 LGHDT, CDR2 YNNKEL (reference sequence). The CDR3 covers 18 residues. The CDR3 sequence is CASSQGRGAGGLIYEQYF. The CDR3 nucleotides are TGTGCCAGCAGCCAGGGGCGGGGAGCGGGGGGCCTCATTTACGAGCAGTACTTC.

The chain is built from TRBV5-1 and TRBJ1-2, with TRBD1 matching over 8 bases. After removal of 0 bases from V and 4 bases from J, the junction contained 2 bases not matched to a gene. This CDR3 region has 14 residues. CDR1 and CDR2 from the germline V gene are SGHRS and YFSETQ. CDR3 protein: CASSLVDRGYGYTF. The DNA of the CDR3 is TGCGCCAGCAGCTTGGTCGACAGGGGCTATGGCTACACCTTC.

The chain has TRBV7-8 and TRBJ2-1, with D hard to call. Trimming stripped 5 bases from V and 4 bases from J, with 15 bases between. The V gene's germline CDR1 is SGHVS and CDR2 FQNEAQ. The CDR3 sequence is 15 residues long. The CDR3: CASSPGRISYNEQFF. The CDR3 coding sequence is TGTGCCAGCAGCCCCGGCCGTATCAGTTACAATGAGCAGTTCTTC.

This chain uses TRBV2 with TRBJ1-6; D is undetermined. This CDR3 contains 14 residues. CDR1 and CDR2 from the germline V gene are SNHLY and FYNNEI. Trimming shortened V by 4 bases and J by 4 bases, and 8 bases separated the two germline ends. The CDR3 reads CASSARLYNSPLHF. The CDR3 region has the DNA TGTGCCAGCAGTGCCAGACTTTATAATTCACCCCTCCACTTT.

The J gene is TRBJ1-6, the V gene TRBV6-5; 12 bases agree with TRBD1. J gave up 11 bases and V 5 bases, and 7 bases lay outside the gene matches. The germline V gene has CDR1 MNHEY and CDR2 SVGAGI. The CDR3 has 15 residues. The CDR3 here is CASSHGTGGEPPLHF. The CDR3 region has the DNA TGTGCCAGCAGTCACGGGACAGGGGGCGAGCCACCCCTCCACTTT.

CDR3 amino acids: CATSRDLYSTYGYTF. CDR3 nucleotide sequence: TGTGCCACCAGCAGAGATCTATATAGCACCTATGGCTACACCTTC. The chain combines TRBV15 with TRBJ1-2; no definite D call. CDR1 LNHNV and CDR2 YYDKDF come from the germline V gene (reference sequence). The CDR3 loop spans 15 amino acids. V lost 0 bases and J 4 bases, leaving 12 bases between the germline ends.

This sequence joins TRBV19 and TRBJ1-2; 7 nucleotides line up with TRBD1. Germline trimming cut 0 bases from V and 6 bases from J; bases unmatched to any gene: 7. The CDR3 loop spans 15 amino acids. Germline CDR1 and CDR2: LNHDA and SQIVND (reference sequence). The CDR3 DNA sequence: TGTGCCAGTAGTATAGAACACAGGGGTTACGATGGCTACACCTTC. Amino acids: CASSIEHRGYDGYTF.

The rearrangement joins TRBV11-3 to TRBJ1-1; 9 bases match TRBD1. V lost 6 bases to trimming and J lost 0 bases; unmatched junction nucleotides: 5. Per the germline V gene, CDR1 is SGHNT and CDR2 is YENEEA. CDR3 length equals 15 residues. Written as DNA, the CDR3 is TGTGCCAGCAGGGACAGGGGTGGTGTGAACACTGAAGCTTTCTTT. Its translation: CASRDRGGVNTEAFF.

CDR3 bases: TGTGCCAGCAGCTACCGGGAGGGGGGCAATGAGCAGTTCTTC. Translation gives CASSYREGGNEQFF. The J gene is TRBJ2-1, the V gene TRBV2; 8 bases match TRBD2. The CDR3 is made up of 14 amino acids. V gave up 6 bases and J gave up 6 bases; unmatched junction bases: 7. The germline V gene has CDR1 SNHLY and CDR2 FYNNEI.

The chain is built from TRBV28 and TRBJ1-5; TRBD1 matches 9 bases. The CDR3 sequence is 15 residues long. With V trimmed by 5 bases and J by 6 bases, 8 bases remained unmatched. Germline assignment: CDR1 MDHEN and CDR2 SYDVKM. CDR3 loop: CASSAGTGTAQPQHF. The CDR3 nucleotides read TGTGCCAGCAGTGCCGGGACAGGGACCGCTCAGCCCCAGCATTTT.

V and J are TRBV18 and TRBJ1-5; D gene uncertain. V lost 5 bases, J lost 5 bases, and 10 bases lay in between. Germline V CDR1 and CDR2: KGHSH, LQKENI. The CDR3 is 13 residues long. CDR3 sequence: CASSFGSDQPQHF. CDR3 in DNA: TGTGCCAGCTCATTCGGATCGGATCAGCCCCAGCATTTT.

The chain uses TRBV28 and TRBJ1-3; D remains ambiguous. The germline V gene encodes CDR1 MDHEN and CDR2 SYDVKM. The CDR3 extends over 14 amino acids. V was pared by 4 bases and J by 0 bases, with 7 bases between. As DNA, the CDR3 is TGTGCCAGCAGTTCTTCTCACTCTGGAAACACCATATATTTT. Amino acid sequence: CASSSSHSGNTIYF.

V is TRBV7-2 and J is TRBJ1-5; 7 nucleotides match TRBD1. The CDR3 loop spans 14 amino acids. Germline V gene lookup returns CDR1 SGHTA and CDR2 FQGNSA. V shed 1 base and J 6 bases; nucleotides not matched to a gene: 3. The CDR3 sequence: CASSLGQGGQPQHF. CDR3 DNA: TGTGCCAGCAGCTTAGGTCAGGGGGGTCAGCCCCAGCATTTT.

V is TRBV6-5 and J is TRBJ1-4; 7 nucleotides agree with TRBD1. V shed 6 bases, J shed 3 bases, and the junction held 7 bases outside the gene matches. The CDR3 consists of 15 residues. The V gene's germline CDR1 is MNHEY and CDR2 SVGAGI. The CDR3 spells CASSYDRAANEKLFF. CDR3 sequence (DNA): TGTGCCAGCAGCTACGACAGGGCAGCTAATGAAAAACTGTTTTTT.

The chain joins TRBV6-2 or TRBV6-3 to TRBJ2-7; D is possibly TRBD2 (6 bases). The CDR3 length is 14 residues. Germline V CDR1 and CDR2: MNHEY, SVGEGT. The V gene lost 5 bases and the J gene lost 3 bases, with 14 bases spanning the gap. The CDR3 region is CASSPQGLIYEQYF. For the CDR3, the DNA is TGTGCCAGCAGTCCGCAGGGACTGATCTACGAGCAGTACTTC.

The chain combines TRBV5-4 with TRBJ1-1; D unclear. Trimming removed 2 bases at V and 1 base at J, with 12 bases between. The germline CDR1 and CDR2 sequences are SGHNT and YYREEE (reference sequence). The CDR3 loop spans 15 amino acids. This CDR3 reads CASSFRTAGNTEAFF. For the CDR3, the DNA is TGTGCCAGCAGCTTTCGTACGGCGGGGAACACTGAAGCTTTCTTT.

The rearrangement links TRBV28 to TRBJ1-2; 7 nucleotides agree with TRBD1. There are 13 residues in the CDR3. V lost 6 bases to trimming and J lost 10 bases; unmatched junction nucleotides: 11. The germline gives CDR1 MDHEN, CDR2 SYDVKM. In DNA form, the CDR3 reads TGTGCCAGCAGCACGGACAGGAGGGTTGTCTACACCTTC. Protein product: CASSTDRRVVYTF.

As DNA, the CDR3 is TGTGCCAGCAGTGCCAGAGGGACTAGCAATCAGCCCCAGCATTTT. Its translation: CASSARGTSNQPQHF. The chain employs TRBV2 and TRBJ1-5; D might be TRBD1 (5 bases). V was cut by 4 bases and J by 0 bases, with 10 bases left in between. This CDR3 is 15 amino acids long. Germline loops: CDR1 SNHLY, CDR2 FYNNEI.

The chain has TRBV7-7 and TRBJ2-5, with 7 positions matching TRBD2. V gave up 6 bases and J gave up 5 bases; unmatched junction bases: 6. The CDR3 extends over 13 amino acids. Germline CDR1 SSHAT, CDR2 FNYEAQ (reference sequence). CDR3 sequence (DNA): TGTGCCAGCAGTCGGACTAGTCTGGAGACCCAGTACTTC. Translation gives CASSRTSLETQYF.

The chain joins TRBV6-2 or TRBV6-3 to TRBJ1-2, with D maybe TRBD1 (5 bases). In germline, CDR1 is MNHEY, CDR2 SVGEGT. V was cut by 2 bases and J by 8 bases, with 18 bases left in between. This CDR3 comprises 15 residues. The CDR3 region has the DNA TGTGCCAGCAGTTACCTTATTACAGGAGCTAACGGCTACACCTTC. Translated: CASSYLITGANGYTF.

The chain uses TRBV7-6 and TRBJ1-3, with a tentative D call TRBD1 (6 bases). The V gene lost 2 bases and the J gene lost 0 bases, with 11 bases spanning the gap. This CDR3 spans 16 amino acids. Germline CDR1 SGHVS, CDR2 FNYEAQ. This CDR3 reads CASSLQPDSSGNTIYF. Here the CDR3 DNA reads TGTGCCAGCAGCTTACAACCGGACAGCTCTGGAAACACCATATATTTT. Full variable domain (rest looked up from reference TRBV7-6 and TRBJ1-3): GAGVSQSPRYKVTKRGQDVALRCDPISGHVSLYWYRQALGQGPEFLTYFNYEAQQDKSGLPNDRFSAERPEGSISTLTIQRTEQRDSAMYRCASSLQPDSSGNTIYFGEGSWLTVV.

The V call is TRBV7-9, the J call TRBJ2-2; TRBD2 agrees at 12 bases. Germline V gene sequence: CDR1 SEHNR, CDR2 FQNEAQ (reference sequence). The junction had 5 bases not matched to a gene; V was cut back by 5 bases and J by 1 base. The CDR3 totals 17 residues. CDR3 bases: TGTGCCAGCAGCCAGGGACTAGCGGGTGTGAACACCGGGGAGCTGTTTTTT. Protein product: CASSQGLAGVNTGELFF.

CDR3 nucleotides: TGCGCCAGCAGCTTGGCCACCTTCACCGGGGAGCTGTTTTTT. Its protein product is CASSLATFTGELFF. This rearrangement joins TRBV5-1 to TRBJ2-2; D ambiguous. The CDR3 extends over 14 amino acids. V dropped 0 bases and J dropped 4 bases, with 7 bases sitting between them. CDR1 and CDR2 (germline): SGHRS, YFSETQ. Looking up the rest from reference TRBV5-1 and TRBJ2-2 gives the full variable domain: KAGVTQTPRYLIKTRGQQVTLSCSPISGHRSVSWYQQTPGQGLQFLFEYFSETQRNKGNFPGRFSGRQFSNSRSEMNVSTLELGDSALYLCASSLATFTGELFFGEGSRLTVL.

The DNA for the CDR3 is TGTGCCAGCAGTACGGGACAGCGAGGCTACACCTTC. This gives the protein CASSTGQRGYTF. The chain carries TRBV12-3 or TRBV12-4 and TRBJ1-2; 7 bases fit TRBD1. The CDR3 runs to 12 residues. V was pared by 5 bases and J by 8 bases, with 5 bases of the junction left unmatched.

The rearrangement links TRBV12-5 to TRBJ1-4; 10 bases agree with TRBD1. The CDR3 loop spans 21 amino acids. The trim removed 4 bases at V and 8 bases at J, leaving 25 bases unmatched. The germline V gene encodes CDR1 LGHNT and CDR2 FRNRAP. CDR3 region: CASGWKPPGQGTVASGEKLFF. The CDR3 bases are TGTGCTAGTGGTTGGAAACCCCCGGGACAGGGGACGGTGGCCAGTGGGGAAAAACTGTTTTTT.

The J gene is TRBJ1-5, the V gene TRBV4-1; 9 positions match TRBD1. V trimming: 3 bases; J trimming: 5 bases; junction bases outside the gene matches: 2. The CDR3 contains 14 residues. The germline gives CDR1 MGHRA, CDR2 YSYEKL. DNA of the CDR3: TGCGCCAGCAGCCAGGACAGGGGATATCAGCCCCAGCATTTT. It yields the protein CASSQDRGYQPQHF.

The chain employs TRBV24-1 and TRBJ2-3; D is perhaps TRBD2 (7 bases). Germline values: CDR1 KGHDR, CDR2 SFDVKD. With 1 base removed from V and 5 bases from J, the gap between germline ends came to 21 bases. The CDR3 covers 18 residues. The CDR3: CATSDFTRRGAGLDTQYF. As DNA, the CDR3 is TGTGCCACCAGTGATTTCACCCGCCGGGGGGCTGGTCTAGATACGCAGTATTTT.

The CDR3 protein is CASSTGDEAFF. CDR3 in DNA: TGTGCCAGTTCGACAGGGGATGAAGCTTTCTTT. V gene TRBV19 combines with J gene TRBJ1-1, with 8 nucleotides matching TRBD1. The ends lost 8 bases at V and 7 bases at J; junction bases unmatched: 3. Germline V gene lookup returns CDR1 LNHDA and CDR2 SQIVND (reference sequence). The CDR3 is 11 residues long.

This sequence joins TRBV6-1 and TRBJ1-3; weak D call: TRBD1 (5 bases). Germline CDR1 and CDR2: MNHNS and SASEGT. V was trimmed by 0 bases and J by 4 bases, leaving 10 bases between them. The CDR3 is 15 amino acids. In nucleotides, the CDR3 is TGTGCCAGCAGTGAAGCGGGGGGATCGGGAAACACCATATATTTT. Its protein is CASSEAGGSGNTIYF.

V and J are TRBV7-9 and TRBJ1-3; TRBD1 matches at 9 bases. This CDR3 is 17 amino acids long. With V trimmed by 5 bases and J by 3 bases, 11 bases remained unmatched. Germline assignment: CDR1 SEHNR and CDR2 FQNEAQ (reference sequence). The CDR3 region has the DNA TGTGCCAGCAGCCCCGGGTTGGGGACAGGGAATGGAAACACCATATATTTT. Its protein product is CASSPGLGTGNGNTIYF.